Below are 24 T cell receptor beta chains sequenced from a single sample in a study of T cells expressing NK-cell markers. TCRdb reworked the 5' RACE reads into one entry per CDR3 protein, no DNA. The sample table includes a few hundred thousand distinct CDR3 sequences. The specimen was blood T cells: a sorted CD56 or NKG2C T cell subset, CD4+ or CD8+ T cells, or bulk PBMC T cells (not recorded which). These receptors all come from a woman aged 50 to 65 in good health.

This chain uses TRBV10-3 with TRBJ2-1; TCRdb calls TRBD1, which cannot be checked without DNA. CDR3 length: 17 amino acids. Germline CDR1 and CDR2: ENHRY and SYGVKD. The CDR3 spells CAISETDRESSYNEQFF.

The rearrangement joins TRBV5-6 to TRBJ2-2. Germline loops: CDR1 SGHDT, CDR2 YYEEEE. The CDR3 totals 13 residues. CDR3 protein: CASSLRTAGELFF.

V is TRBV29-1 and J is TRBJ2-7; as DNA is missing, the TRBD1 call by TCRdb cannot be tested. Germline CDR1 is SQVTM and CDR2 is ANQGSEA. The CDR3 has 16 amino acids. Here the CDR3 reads CSAQKTGTGISYEQYF.

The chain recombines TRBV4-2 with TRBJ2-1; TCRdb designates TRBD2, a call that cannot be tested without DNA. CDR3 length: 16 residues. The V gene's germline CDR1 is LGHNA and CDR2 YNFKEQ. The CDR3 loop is CASSQDPSGRGGEQFF.

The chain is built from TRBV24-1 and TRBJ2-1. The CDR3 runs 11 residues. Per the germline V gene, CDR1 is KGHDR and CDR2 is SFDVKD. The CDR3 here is CATSDLGRQFF.

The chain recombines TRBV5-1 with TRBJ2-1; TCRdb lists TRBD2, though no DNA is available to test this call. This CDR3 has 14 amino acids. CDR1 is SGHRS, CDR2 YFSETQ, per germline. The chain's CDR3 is CASSMELARMEQFF.

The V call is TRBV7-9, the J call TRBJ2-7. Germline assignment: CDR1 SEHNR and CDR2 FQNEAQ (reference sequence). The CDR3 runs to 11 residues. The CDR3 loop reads CASSLNTRRYF.

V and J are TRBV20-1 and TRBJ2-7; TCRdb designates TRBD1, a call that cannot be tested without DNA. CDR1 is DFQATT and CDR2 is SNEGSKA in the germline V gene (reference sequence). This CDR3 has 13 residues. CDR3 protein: CSAGPRTGYEQYF.

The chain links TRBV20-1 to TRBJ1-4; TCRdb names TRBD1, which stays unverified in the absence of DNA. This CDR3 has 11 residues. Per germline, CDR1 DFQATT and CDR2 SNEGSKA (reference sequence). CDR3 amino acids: CSAVQGEKLFF.

The CDR3 sequence is CASSSGTGYQETQYF. V is TRBV12-3 or TRBV12-4 and J is TRBJ2-5; TCRdb's D call of TRBD1 is untestable without DNA. CDR3 size: 15 residues.

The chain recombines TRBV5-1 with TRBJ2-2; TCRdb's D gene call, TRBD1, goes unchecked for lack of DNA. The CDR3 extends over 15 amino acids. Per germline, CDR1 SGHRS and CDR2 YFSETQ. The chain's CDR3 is CASSLSTGNTGELFF.

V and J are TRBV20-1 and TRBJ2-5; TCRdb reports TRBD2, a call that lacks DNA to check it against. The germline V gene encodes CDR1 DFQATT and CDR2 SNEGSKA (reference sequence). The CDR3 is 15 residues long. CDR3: CSAEREGPLQETQYF.

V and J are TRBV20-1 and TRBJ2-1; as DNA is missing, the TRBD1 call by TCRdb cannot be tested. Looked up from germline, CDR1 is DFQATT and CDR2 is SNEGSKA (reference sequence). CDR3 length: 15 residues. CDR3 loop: CSAIFPGQSYNEQFF.

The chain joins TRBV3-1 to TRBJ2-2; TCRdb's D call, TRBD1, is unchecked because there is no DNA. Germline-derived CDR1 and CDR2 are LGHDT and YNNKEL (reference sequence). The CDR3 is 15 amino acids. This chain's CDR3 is CASSQGRARKGELFF.

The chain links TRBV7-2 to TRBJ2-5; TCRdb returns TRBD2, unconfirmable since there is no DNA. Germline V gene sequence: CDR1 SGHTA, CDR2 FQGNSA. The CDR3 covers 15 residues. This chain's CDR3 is CASSAKTSGSGTQYF.

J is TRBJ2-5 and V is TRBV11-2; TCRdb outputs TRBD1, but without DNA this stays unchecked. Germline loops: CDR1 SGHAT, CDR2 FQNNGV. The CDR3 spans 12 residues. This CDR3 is CASTPQGETQYF.

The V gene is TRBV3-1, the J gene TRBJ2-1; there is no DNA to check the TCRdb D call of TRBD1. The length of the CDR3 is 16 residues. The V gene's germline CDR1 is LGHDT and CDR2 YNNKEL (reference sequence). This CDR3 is CASSLRLGQGYNEQFF.

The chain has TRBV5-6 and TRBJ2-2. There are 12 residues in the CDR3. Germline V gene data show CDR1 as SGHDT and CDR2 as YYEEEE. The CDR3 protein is CASSRLNGELFF. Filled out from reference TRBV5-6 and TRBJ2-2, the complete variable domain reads DAGVTQSPTHLIKTRGQQVTLRCSPKSGHDTVSWYQQALGQGPQFIFQYYEEEERQRGNFPDRFSGHQFPNYSSELNVNALLLGDSALYLCASSRLNGELFFGEGSRLTVL.

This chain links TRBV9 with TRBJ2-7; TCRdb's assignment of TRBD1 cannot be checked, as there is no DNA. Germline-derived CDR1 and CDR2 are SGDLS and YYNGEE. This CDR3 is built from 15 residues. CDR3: CASSRGRISSYEQYF.

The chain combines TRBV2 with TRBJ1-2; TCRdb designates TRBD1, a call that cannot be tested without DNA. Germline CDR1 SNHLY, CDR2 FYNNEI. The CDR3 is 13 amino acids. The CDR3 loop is CASNMDKDYGYTF. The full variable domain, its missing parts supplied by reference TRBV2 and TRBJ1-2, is EPEVTQTPSHQVTQMGQEVILRCVPISNHLYFYWYRQILGQKVEFLVSFYNNEISEKSEIFDDQFSVERPDGSNFTLKIRSTKLEDSAMYFCASNMDKDYGYTFGSGTRLTVV.

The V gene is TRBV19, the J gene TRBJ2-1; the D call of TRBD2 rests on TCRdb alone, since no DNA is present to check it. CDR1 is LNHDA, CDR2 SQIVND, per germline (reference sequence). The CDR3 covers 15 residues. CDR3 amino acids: CASKSLAGVGNEQFF.

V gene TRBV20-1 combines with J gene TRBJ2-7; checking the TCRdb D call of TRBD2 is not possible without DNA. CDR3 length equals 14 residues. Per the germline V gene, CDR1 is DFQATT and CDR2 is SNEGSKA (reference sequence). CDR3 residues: CSASQAATKYEQYF.

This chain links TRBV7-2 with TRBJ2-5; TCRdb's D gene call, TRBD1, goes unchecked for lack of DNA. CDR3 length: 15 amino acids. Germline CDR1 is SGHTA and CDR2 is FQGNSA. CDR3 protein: CASSWRQGVQETQYF.

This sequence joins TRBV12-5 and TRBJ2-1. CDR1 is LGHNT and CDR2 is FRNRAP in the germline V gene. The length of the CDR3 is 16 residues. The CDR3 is CASGLRLSVSGYEQFF.